The 26 T cell receptor beta chains listed next were all sequenced from one sample in a study of blood T cell repertoires in COVID-19 (dated by TCRdb to 2019 to 2021). The library was generated by the immunoSEQ multiplex PCR assay. As stored in TCRdb, this immuneACCESS dataset retains in-frame rearrangements with V and J assigned. A fraction of the clones does not appear; measured against another copy, unresolved V genes explain less than half of the discrepancy, and the remainder lacks a known reason. Counted in this sample were 200,000 to 300,000 clones; approximately 89% of them appeared once. Over 7.5% of the sample is held by the ten biggest clonotypes. The sample taken for sequencing was peripheral blood. These receptors all come from a man in his forties or fifties who had recovered from COVID-19.

The J gene is TRBJ2-1, the V gene TRBV3-1 (or the pseudogene TRBV3-2), with 7 bases identical to TRBD2. The CDR3 spans 15 residues. Unmatched junction bases numbered 9, after V lost 1 base and J lost 9 bases. Per the germline V gene, CDR1 is LGHDT and CDR2 is YNNKEL (reference sequence). The CDR3 nucleotides are TGTGCCAGCAGCCAAGGTTTGGCTAGCGGAGGTGAGCAGTTCTTC. Translation: CASSQGLASGGEQFF.

The chain couples TRBV7-8 to TRBJ1-5; 9 bases are shared with TRBD1. Germline values: CDR1 SGHVS, CDR2 FQNEAQ. Trimming at V came to 4 bases and at J to 1 base, leaving 11 bases not matched to a gene. The length of the CDR3 is 18 residues. CDR3 amino acids: CASSSPPGTGTSNQPQHF. The CDR3 DNA reads as TGTGCCAGCAGCTCGCCCCCGGGGACAGGGACAAGCAATCAGCCCCAGCATTTT.

The rearrangement links TRBV7-8 to TRBJ2-1; 10 bases match TRBD1. Germline CDR1 SGHVS, CDR2 FQNEAQ. Trimming took 5 bases from V and 10 from J; bases not matched to a gene: 8. CDR3 length: 14 amino acids. The CDR3 DNA reads as TGTGCCAGCAGCGCGGACAGGGGGTTCAACGAGCAGTTCTTC. Residues: CASSADRGFNEQFF. The full variable domain, in which reference TRBV7-8 and TRBJ2-1 provide the parts outside the CDR3, is GAGVSQSPRYKVAKRGQDVALRCDPISGHVSLFWYQQALGQGPEFLTYFQNEAQLDKSGLPSDRFFAERPEGSVSTLKIQRTQQEDSAVYLCASSADRGFNEQFFGPGTRLTVL.

This chain joins TRBV19 and TRBJ1-5; 12 nucleotides align to TRBD1. This CDR3 contains 15 residues. After removal of 7 bases from V and 5 bases from J, the junction contained 6 bases not matched to a gene. From germline, CDR1 is LNHDA and CDR2 SQIVND (reference sequence). In DNA, the CDR3 is TGTGCCAGTAAAGGTGGGGACAGGGGGCATCAGCCCCAGCATTTT. It codes for CASKGGDRGHQPQHF. Full variable domain (outside the CDR3, taken from reference TRBV19 and TRBJ1-5): DGGITQSPKYLFRKEGQNVTLSCEQNLNHDAMYWYRQDPGQGLRLIYYSQIVNDFQKGDIAEGYSVSREKKESFPLTVTSAQKNPTAFYLCASKGGDRGHQPQHFGDGTRLSIL.

As DNA, the CDR3 is TGTGCCAGCAGTGAACAGGGTACCGGGGAGCTGTTTTTT. It translates to CASSEQGTGELFF. The V and J genes are TRBV6-4 and TRBJ2-2, with D possibly TRBD1 on 6 matching bases. This CDR3 has 13 amino acids. Looked up from germline, CDR1 is MRHNA and CDR2 is SNTAGT. Trimming left V 3 bases short and J 5 bases short, with 7 bases between.

This clone was found once. This chain links TRBV19 with TRBJ2-1; the match to TRBD2 covers 11 bases. This CDR3 contains 16 residues. Germline V gene data show CDR1 as LNHDA and CDR2 as SQIVND (reference sequence). V was clipped by 3 bases and J by 3 bases; unmatched bases: 4. The CDR3 region has the DNA TGTGCCAGTAGTATTTTAGCGGGAGGGATCTACAATGAGCAGTTCTTC. This encodes CASSILAGGIYNEQFF.

The chain couples TRBV30 to TRBJ1-5; TRBD1 might be the D (6 bases). Trimming took off 2 bases at V and 3 bases at J, with 8 bases between the two ends. The CDR3 contains 13 residues. Germline assignment: CDR1 GTSNPN and CDR2 SVGIG (reference sequence). The CDR3, as DNA: TGTGCCTGGAGTCACAGGGCCAATCAGCCCCAGCATTTT. Protein product: CAWSHRANQPQHF.

The rearrangement joins TRBV3-1 (or the pseudogene TRBV3-2) to TRBJ2-7; TRBD2 might be the D (6 bases). This CDR3 is 14 amino acids long. V was shortened by 2 bases and J by 6 bases, with 14 bases between the two germline ends. In germline, CDR1 is LGHDT, CDR2 YNNKEL (reference sequence). As DNA, the CDR3 is TGTGCCAGCAGCCAACGACCCCGGGGAGGCGAGCAGTACTTC. This encodes CASSQRPRGGEQYF.

The rearrangement uses TRBV11-2 and TRBJ2-2; 8 bases are shared with TRBD2. V trimming: 4 bases; J trimming: 6 bases; junction bases outside the gene matches: 7. This CDR3 comprises 15 residues. Per germline, CDR1 SGHAT and CDR2 FQNNGV. For the CDR3, the DNA is TGTGCCAGCAGCTCCGCACCGGGGGGGTCCGGGGAGCTGTTTTTT. Residues: CASSSAPGGSGELFF.

The genes are TRBV6-2 or TRBV6-3 and TRBJ2-7; D remains unclear. V dropped 0 bases and J dropped 13 bases, with 10 bases sitting between them. This CDR3 spans 11 amino acids. Germline assignment: CDR1 MNHEY and CDR2 SVGEGT. In DNA, the CDR3 is TGTGCCAGCAGTTACTCCACGAAACACTACTTC. Residues: CASSYSTKHYF.

V and J are TRBV4-1 and TRBJ1-6; 9 positions agree with TRBD1. Germline values: CDR1 MGHRA, CDR2 YSYEKL. Trimming at V came to 1 base and at J to 5 bases, leaving 6 bases not matched to a gene. The CDR3 is 17 residues long. As DNA, the CDR3 is TGCGCCAGCAGCCAAGTACAGGGGGCTGGGAATAATTCACCCCTCCACTTT. Its protein is CASSQVQGAGNNSPLHF.

The CDR3 nucleotides are TGCGCCAGCAGTGAGCCTAGCGGGAGGGCCTACGAGCAGTACTTC. Protein sequence: CASSEPSGRAYEQYF. The chain combines TRBV10-1 with TRBJ2-7; 12 bases align to TRBD2. This CDR3 contains 15 residues. The trim removed 2 bases at V and 2 bases at J, leaving 1 base unmatched. Germline values: CDR1 WNHNN, CDR2 SYGVQD (reference sequence).

This chain uses TRBV3-1 (or the pseudogene TRBV3-2) with TRBJ2-7, with 10 bases aligning to TRBD2. V was pared by 6 bases and J by 3 bases, with 8 bases of the junction left unmatched. The CDR3 has 15 residues. In germline, CDR1 is LGHDT, CDR2 YNNKEL (reference sequence). The CDR3 sequence: CASRPTSGNRYEQYF. The CDR3 DNA reads TGTGCCAGCAGGCCTACTAGCGGGAATCGCTACGAGCAGTACTTC.

The table lists this clone with a count of one. The chain uses TRBV9 and TRBJ1-2; D is ambiguous. The germline V gene encodes CDR1 SGDLS and CDR2 YYNGEE. This CDR3 contains 12 residues. V lost 5 bases and J lost 6, with 11 bases in between. As DNA, the CDR3 is TGTGCCAGCAGGAGACTAATAGATGGCTACACCTTC. It yields the protein CASRRLIDGYTF.

This clone has just a few counts. The rearrangement uses TRBV9 and TRBJ1-1; the match to TRBD1 covers 12 bases. V shed 3 bases and J 6 bases; nucleotides not matched to a gene: 15. Germline values: CDR1 SGDLS, CDR2 YYNGEE. The CDR3 totals 18 residues. CDR3 loop: CASSGSGPGQGARAEAFF. The DNA of the CDR3 is TGTGCCAGCAGCGGATCCGGGCCGGGACAGGGGGCTCGGGCTGAAGCTTTCTTT.

Comment on this clone: This sample includes further DNA sequences coding for the same CDR3. The gene calls are TRBV18 and TRBJ2-5; no clear D gene. The V gene lost 3 bases and the J gene lost 5 bases, with 4 bases spanning the gap. This CDR3 has 11 residues. Looked up from germline, CDR1 is KGHSH and CDR2 is LQKENI. CDR3 nucleotide sequence: TGTGCCAGCTCACCCGGGGAGACCCAGTACTTC. This gives the protein CASSPGETQYF.

V and J are TRBV7-9 and TRBJ1-2; D unclear. The CDR3 is made up of 12 amino acids. Germline values: CDR1 SEHNR, CDR2 FQNEAQ (reference sequence). V dropped 5 bases and J dropped 8 bases, with 12 bases sitting between them. The CDR3 loop is CASSPFVLGYTF. The CDR3 DNA reads TGTGCCAGCAGCCCGTTCGTTTTAGGCTACACCTTC.

The chain has TRBV13 and TRBJ2-1; D remains unclear. Trimming removed 5 bases at V and 4 bases at J, with 15 bases between. CDR3 length: 15 amino acids. In germline, CDR1 is PRHDT, CDR2 FYEKMQ (reference sequence). The CDR3 DNA reads TGTGCCAGCAGCCCCGTCGGAGCACCTTACAATGAGCAGTTCTTC. Protein sequence: CASSPVGAPYNEQFF.

This chain links TRBV7-6 with TRBJ1-5, with D tentatively TRBD1 (5 bases). Germline V gene lookup returns CDR1 SGHVS and CDR2 FNYEAQ. The CDR3 runs to 13 residues. The V end was cut by 4 bases, the J end by 3 bases, with 7 bases between. CDR3: CASSWGDNQPQHF. Here the CDR3 DNA reads TGTGCCAGCAGCTGGGGCGACAATCAGCCCCAGCATTTT.

The V and J genes are TRBV6-5 and TRBJ1-2; a weak D match, TRBD1 (5 bases). V shed 0 bases and J shed 8 bases, with 13 bases lying between them. The CDR3 extends over 14 amino acids. Germline lookup yields CDR1 MNHEY and CDR2 SVGAGI. The CDR3 loop reads CASSYSLGGGGYTF. The CDR3 DNA follows: TGTGCCAGCAGTTACTCGTTGGGGGGAGGAGGCTACACCTTC.

The chain carries TRBV29-1 and TRBJ2-7, with D possibly matching TRBD2 (5 bases). The CDR3 runs to 12 residues. The V gene lost 5 bases and the J gene lost 4 bases, with 12 bases spanning the gap. CDR1 and CDR2 from the germline V gene are SQVTM and ANQGSEA. CDR3 amino acids: CSVLVSAYEQYF. The CDR3 nucleotides read TGCAGCGTTTTGGTTAGCGCGTACGAGCAGTACTTC.

CDR3 region: CASSIRGQGGGELFF. The CDR3 bases are TGTGCCAGCAGCATTCGGGGACAGGGGGGCGGGGAGCTGTTTTTT. The V call is TRBV21-1, the J call TRBJ2-2; whether TRBD1, the table's D call, matches the DNA was not checked. TRBV21-1 constitutes a pseudogene. The CDR3 totals 15 residues.

This clone has a single count. The chain couples TRBV6-2 or TRBV6-3 to TRBJ2-1, with TRBD1 matching 8 bases. The J segment lost 12 bases and the V segment lost 5 bases, leaving 9 bases of the junction unmatched. CDR3 length equals 13 residues. Germline-derived CDR1 and CDR2 are MNHEY and SVGEGT. CDR3 in DNA: TGTGCCAGCAGTACCGACAGGGGCGCTTTGCAGTTCTTC. Translating gives CASSTDRGALQFF.

This rearrangement joins TRBV18 to TRBJ1-2; no firm D call. The length of the CDR3 is 15 residues. The ends were cut back, 0 bases at V and 2 bases at J, with 10 bases in the middle. Germline loops: CDR1 KGHSH, CDR2 LQKENI. The CDR3 loop reads CASSPPEGRNYGYTF. The CDR3 DNA reads as TGTGCCAGCTCACCACCCGAGGGAAGGAACTATGGCTACACCTTC.

The rearrangement uses TRBV7-8 and TRBJ2-7; 10 nucleotides match TRBD2. V lost 4 bases and J lost 4; bases outside the gene matches: 10. Germline-derived CDR1 and CDR2 are SGHVS and FQNEAQ. The CDR3 spans 16 residues. The CDR3: CASSSLSSGSPYEQYF. The CDR3 bases are TGTGCCAGCAGCTCCTTATCTAGCGGGAGCCCTTACGAGCAGTACTTC. Full variable domain (outside the CDR3, taken from reference TRBV7-8 and TRBJ2-7): GAGVSQSPRYKVAKRGQDVALRCDPISGHVSLFWYQQALGQGPEFLTYFQNEAQLDKSGLPSDRFFAERPEGSVSTLKIQRTQQEDSAVYLCASSSLSSGSPYEQYFGPGTRLTVT.

CDR3 loop: CASSPGLAGVSEQFF. The CDR3 DNA reads as TGTGCCAGCAGCCCTGGACTAGCGGGAGTTTCTGAGCAGTTCTTC. This chain joins TRBV7-3 and TRBJ2-1, with TRBD2 matching 13 bases. In germline, CDR1 is SGHTA, CDR2 FQGTGA. The J segment lost 9 bases and the V segment lost 5 bases, leaving 7 bases of the junction unmatched. There are 15 residues in the CDR3.